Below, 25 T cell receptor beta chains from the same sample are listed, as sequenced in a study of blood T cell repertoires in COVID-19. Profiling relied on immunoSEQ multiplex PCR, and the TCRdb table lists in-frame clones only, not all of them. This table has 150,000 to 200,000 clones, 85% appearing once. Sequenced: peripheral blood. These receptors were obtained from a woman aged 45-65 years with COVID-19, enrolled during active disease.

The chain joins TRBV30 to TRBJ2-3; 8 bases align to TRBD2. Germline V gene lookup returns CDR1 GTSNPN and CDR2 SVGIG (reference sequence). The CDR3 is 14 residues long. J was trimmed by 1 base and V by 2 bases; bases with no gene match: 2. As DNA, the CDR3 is TGTGCCTGGAGTATCGGGGGGGGCACAGATACGCAGTATTTT. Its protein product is CAWSIGGGTDTQYF.

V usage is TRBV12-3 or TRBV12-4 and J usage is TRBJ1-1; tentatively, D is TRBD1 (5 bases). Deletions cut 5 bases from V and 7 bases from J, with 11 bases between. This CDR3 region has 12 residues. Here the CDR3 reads CASSHRQSEAFF. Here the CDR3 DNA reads TGTGCCAGCAGTCACAGACAGAGTGAAGCTTTCTTT.

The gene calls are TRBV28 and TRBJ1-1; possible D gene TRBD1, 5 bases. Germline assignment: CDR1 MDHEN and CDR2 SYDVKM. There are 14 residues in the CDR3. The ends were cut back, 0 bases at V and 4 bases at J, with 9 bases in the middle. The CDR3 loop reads CASSLWGRGTEAFF. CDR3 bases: TGTGCCAGCAGTTTATGGGGGAGGGGCACTGAAGCTTTCTTT.

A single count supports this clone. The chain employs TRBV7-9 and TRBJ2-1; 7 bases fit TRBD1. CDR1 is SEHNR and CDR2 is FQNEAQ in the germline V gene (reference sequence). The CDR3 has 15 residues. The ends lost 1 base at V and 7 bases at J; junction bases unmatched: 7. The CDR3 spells CASSLEGARGNEQFF. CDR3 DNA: TGTGCCAGCAGCTTAGAGGGGGCGAGAGGGAATGAGCAGTTCTTC.

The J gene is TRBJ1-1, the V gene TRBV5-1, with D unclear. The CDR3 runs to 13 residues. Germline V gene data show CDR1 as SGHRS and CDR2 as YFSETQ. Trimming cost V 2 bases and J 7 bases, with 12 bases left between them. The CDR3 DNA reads TGCGCCAGCAGCTTCGGTCCGAAAGTTGAAGCTTTCTTT. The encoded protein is CASSFGPKVEAFF. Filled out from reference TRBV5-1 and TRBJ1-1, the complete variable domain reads KAGVTQTPRYLIKTRGQQVTLSCSPISGHRSVSWYQQTPGQGLQFLFEYFSETQRNKGNFPGRFSGRQFSNSRSEMNVSTLELGDSALYLCASSFGPKVEAFFGQGTRLTVV.

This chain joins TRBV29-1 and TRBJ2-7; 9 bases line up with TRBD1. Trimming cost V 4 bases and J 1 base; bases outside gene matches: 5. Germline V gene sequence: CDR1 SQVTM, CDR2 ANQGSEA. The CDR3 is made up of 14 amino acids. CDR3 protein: CSVAGGTGSYEQYF. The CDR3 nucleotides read TGCAGCGTTGCAGGCGGGACAGGGTCCTACGAGCAGTACTTC.

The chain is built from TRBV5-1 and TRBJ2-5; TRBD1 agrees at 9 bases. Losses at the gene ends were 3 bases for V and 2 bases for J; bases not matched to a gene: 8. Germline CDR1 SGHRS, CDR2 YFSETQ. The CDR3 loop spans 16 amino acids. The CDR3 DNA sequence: TGCGCCAGCAGCTCTACTCCGGGACAGGGTCAAGAGACCCAGTACTTC. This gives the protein CASSSTPGQGQETQYF.

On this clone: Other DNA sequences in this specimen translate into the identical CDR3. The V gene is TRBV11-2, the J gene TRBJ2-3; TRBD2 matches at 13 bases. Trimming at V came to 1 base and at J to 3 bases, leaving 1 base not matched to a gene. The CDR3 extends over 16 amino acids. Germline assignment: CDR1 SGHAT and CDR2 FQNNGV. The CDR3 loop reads CASSLGLAGGTDTQYF. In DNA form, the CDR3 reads TGTGCCAGCAGCTTAGGACTAGCGGGGGGTACAGATACGCAGTATTTT.

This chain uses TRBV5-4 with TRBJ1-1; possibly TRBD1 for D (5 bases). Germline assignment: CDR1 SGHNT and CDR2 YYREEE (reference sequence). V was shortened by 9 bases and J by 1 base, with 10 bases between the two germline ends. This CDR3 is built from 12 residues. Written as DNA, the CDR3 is TGTGCCACCGAACAGGAGAACACTGAAGCTTTCTTT. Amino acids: CATEQENTEAFF.

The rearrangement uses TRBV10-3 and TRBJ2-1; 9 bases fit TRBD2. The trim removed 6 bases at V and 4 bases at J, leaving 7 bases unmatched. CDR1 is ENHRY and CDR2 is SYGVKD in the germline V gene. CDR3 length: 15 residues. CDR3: CAISEQSGGYNEQFF. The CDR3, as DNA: TGTGCCATCAGCGAGCAGAGCGGGGGGTACAATGAGCAGTTCTTC.

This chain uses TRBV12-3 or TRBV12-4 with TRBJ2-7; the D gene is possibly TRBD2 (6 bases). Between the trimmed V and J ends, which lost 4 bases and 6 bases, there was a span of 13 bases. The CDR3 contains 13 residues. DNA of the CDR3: TGTGCCAGCAGTTATCAGGGAGGCGGCGAGCAGTACTTC. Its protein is CASSYQGGGEQYF.

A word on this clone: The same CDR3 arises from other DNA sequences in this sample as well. The DNA for the CDR3 is TGTGCCAGCAGTTTATCAGGAAACACTGAAGCTTTCTTT. Translation: CASSLSGNTEAFF. This chain uses TRBV28 with TRBJ1-1; D is ambiguous. Germline V lookup: CDR1 MDHEN, CDR2 SYDVKM. Trimming left V 1 base short and J 2 bases short, with 5 bases between. The CDR3 sequence is 13 residues long. The full variable domain, completed using reference TRBV28 and TRBJ1-1, is DVKVTQSSRYLVKRTGEKVFLECVQDMDHENMFWYRQDPGLGLRLIYFSYDVKMKEKGDIPEGYSVSREKKERFSLILESASTNQTSMYLCASSLSGNTEAFFGQGTRLTVV.

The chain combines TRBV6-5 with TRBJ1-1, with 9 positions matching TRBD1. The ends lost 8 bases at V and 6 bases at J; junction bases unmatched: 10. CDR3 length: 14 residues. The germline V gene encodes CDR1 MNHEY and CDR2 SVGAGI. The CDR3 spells CASSGTGTTSEAFF. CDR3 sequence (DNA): TGTGCCAGCTCCGGGACAGGGACCACCTCTGAAGCTTTCTTT.

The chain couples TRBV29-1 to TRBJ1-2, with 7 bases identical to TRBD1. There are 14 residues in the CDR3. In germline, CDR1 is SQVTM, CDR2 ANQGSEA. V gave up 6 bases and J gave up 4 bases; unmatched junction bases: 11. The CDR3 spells CSVYTGEVGYGYTF. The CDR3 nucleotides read TGCAGCGTATATACAGGGGAGGTGGGCTATGGCTACACCTTC.

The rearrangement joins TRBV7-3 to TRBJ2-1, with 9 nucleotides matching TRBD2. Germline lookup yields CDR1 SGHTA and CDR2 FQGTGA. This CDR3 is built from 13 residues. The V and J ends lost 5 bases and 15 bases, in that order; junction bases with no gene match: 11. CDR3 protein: CASSPSWGTSPFF. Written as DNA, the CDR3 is TGTGCCAGCAGCCCCTCCTGGGGGACTAGCCCGTTCTTC.

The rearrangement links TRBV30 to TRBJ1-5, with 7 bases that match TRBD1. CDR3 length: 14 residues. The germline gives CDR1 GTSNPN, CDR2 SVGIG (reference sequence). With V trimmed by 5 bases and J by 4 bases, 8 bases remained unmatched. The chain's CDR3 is CAWGLLQGNQPQHF. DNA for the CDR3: TGTGCCTGGGGCCTGTTACAGGGGAATCAGCCCCAGCATTTT.

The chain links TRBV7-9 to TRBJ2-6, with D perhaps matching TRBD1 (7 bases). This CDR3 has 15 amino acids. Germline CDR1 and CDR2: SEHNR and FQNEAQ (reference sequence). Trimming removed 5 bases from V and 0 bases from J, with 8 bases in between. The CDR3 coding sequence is TGTGCCAGCAGCCAGGGGGGCTCTGGGGCCAACGTCCTGACTTTC. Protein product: CASSQGGSGANVLTF.

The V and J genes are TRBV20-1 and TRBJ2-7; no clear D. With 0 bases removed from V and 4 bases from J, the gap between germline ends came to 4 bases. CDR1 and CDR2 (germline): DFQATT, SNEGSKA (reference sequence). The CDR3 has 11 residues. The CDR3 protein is CSARDHYEQYF. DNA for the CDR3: TGCAGTGCTAGAGATCATTACGAGCAGTACTTC.

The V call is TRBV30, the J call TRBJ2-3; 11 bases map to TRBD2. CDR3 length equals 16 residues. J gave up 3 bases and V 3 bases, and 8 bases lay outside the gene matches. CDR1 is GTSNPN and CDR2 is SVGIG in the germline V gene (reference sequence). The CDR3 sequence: CAWSGLLAGETDTQYF. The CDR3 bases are TGTGCCTGGAGCGGGCTACTAGCGGGGGAGACAGATACGCAGTATTTT.

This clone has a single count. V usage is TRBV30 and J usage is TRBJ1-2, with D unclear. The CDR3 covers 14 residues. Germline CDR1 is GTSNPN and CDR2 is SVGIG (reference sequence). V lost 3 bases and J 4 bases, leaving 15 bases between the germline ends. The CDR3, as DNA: TGTGCCTGGAGCGGAGCACACGCGGGCTATGGCTACACCTTC. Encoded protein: CAWSGAHAGYGYTF.

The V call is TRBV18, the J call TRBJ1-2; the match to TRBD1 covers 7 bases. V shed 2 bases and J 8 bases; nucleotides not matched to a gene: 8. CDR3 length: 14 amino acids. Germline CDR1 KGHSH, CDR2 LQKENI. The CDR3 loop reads CASSPFDRAGGYTF. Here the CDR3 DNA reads TGTGCCAGCTCACCATTTGACAGGGCTGGGGGCTACACCTTC.

CDR3 residues: CASSQLGQPYGYTF. The DNA for the CDR3 is TGTGCCAGCAGCCAACTGGGACAGCCCTATGGCTACACCTTC. The chain has TRBV14 and TRBJ1-2, with 7 bases fitting TRBD1. The CDR3 is made up of 14 amino acids. V lost 2 bases and J lost 4; bases outside the gene matches: 4. From germline, CDR1 is SGHDN and CDR2 FVKESK.

CDR3 amino acids: CASSLKTGLPLEQFF. As DNA, the CDR3 is TGTGCCAGCAGCTTGAAGACAGGGTTACCACTTGAGCAGTTCTTC. The gene calls are TRBV5-6 and TRBJ2-1, with 7 bases aligning to TRBD1. Germline CDR1 and CDR2: SGHDT and YYEEEE. CDR3 length: 15 residues. V lost 1 base, J lost 9 bases, and 10 bases stayed unmatched.

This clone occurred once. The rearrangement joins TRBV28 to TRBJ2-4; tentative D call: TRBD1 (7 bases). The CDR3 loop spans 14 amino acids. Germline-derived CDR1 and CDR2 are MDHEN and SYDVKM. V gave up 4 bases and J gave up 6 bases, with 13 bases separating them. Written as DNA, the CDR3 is TGTGCCAGCAGTTCTGACAGGGAGGCAAACATTCAGTACTTC. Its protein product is CASSSDREANIQYF.

Written as DNA, the CDR3 is TGTGCCAGCCTACCCCCGAGTCGGAGCACTGAAGCTTTCTTT. Its protein product is CASLPPSRSTEAFF. The V gene is TRBV28, the J gene TRBJ1-1; D is undetermined. This CDR3 comprises 14 residues. Germline V CDR1 and CDR2: MDHEN, SYDVKM. V was trimmed by 8 bases and J by 4 bases, leaving 17 bases between them.